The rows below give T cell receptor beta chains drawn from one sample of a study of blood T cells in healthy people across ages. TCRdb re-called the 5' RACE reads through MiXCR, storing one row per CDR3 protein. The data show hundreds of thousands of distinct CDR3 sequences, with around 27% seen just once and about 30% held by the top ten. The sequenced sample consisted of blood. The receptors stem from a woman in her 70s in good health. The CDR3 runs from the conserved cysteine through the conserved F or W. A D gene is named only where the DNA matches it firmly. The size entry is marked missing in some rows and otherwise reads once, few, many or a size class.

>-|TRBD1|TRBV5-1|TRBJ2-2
TGCGCCAGCACCTACAGGGGGCTCAACACCGGGGAGCTGTTTTTT
CASTYRGLNTGELFF
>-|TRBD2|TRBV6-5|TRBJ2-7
TGTGCCAGCAGTTTCGCCCGACTAGCGGGAGGTCGTAGGGAGCAGTACTTC
CASSFARLAGGRREQYF
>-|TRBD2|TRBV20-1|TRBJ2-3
TGCAGTGCAAAGGGGACTAGCTACACAGATACGCAGTATTTT
CSAKGTSYTDTQYF
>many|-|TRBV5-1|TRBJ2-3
TGCGCCAGCAGCTTAGGTTCTTCGACAGATACGCAGTATTTT
CASSLGSSTDTQYF
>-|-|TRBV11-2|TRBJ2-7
TGTGCCAGCAGCGTCCAGGGGAATTACGAGCAGTACTTC
CASSVQGNYEQYF
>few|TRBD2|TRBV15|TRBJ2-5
TGTGCCACAGAGACTAGCGGGAAGGAGACCCAGTACTTC
CATETSGKETQYF
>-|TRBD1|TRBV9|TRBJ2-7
TGTGCCAGCAGCACGTCAGGGGGCTTCGCGGACGAGCAGTACTTC
CASSTSGGFADEQYF
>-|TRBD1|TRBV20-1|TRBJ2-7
TGCAGTGCCACCGGGACAGGGGGCCACGAGCAGTACTTC
CSATGTGGHEQYF
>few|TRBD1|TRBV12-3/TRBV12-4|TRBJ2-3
TGTGCCAGCAGTTTACAGACAGGGGGTACGCAGTATTTT
CASSLQTGGTQYF
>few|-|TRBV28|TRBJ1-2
TGTGCCAGCAGTTTGTTACAGGACTATGGCTACACCTTC
CASSLLQDYGYTF
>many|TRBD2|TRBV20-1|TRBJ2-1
TGCAGGGCCGTGGGGGCTAGCGGGGTCTTAAGCTCCTACAATGAGCAGTTCTTC
CRAVGASGVLSSYNEQFF
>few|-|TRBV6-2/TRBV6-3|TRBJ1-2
TGTGCCAGCAGGGCAGGACAGAACTATGGCTACACCTTC
CASRAGQNYGYTF
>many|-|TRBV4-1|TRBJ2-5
TGCGCCAGCAGCCAAGGATCAAGGTCGGGGACCCAGTACTTC
CASSQGSRSGTQYF
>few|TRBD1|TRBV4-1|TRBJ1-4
TGCGCCAGCAGCCAGATCGGGACAGGCCCTGAAAAACTGTTTTTT
CASSQIGTGPEKLFF
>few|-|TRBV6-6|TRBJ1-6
TGTGCCAGCAGTACAACGGTGGCGGGACCCCTCCACTTT
CASSTTVAGPLHF
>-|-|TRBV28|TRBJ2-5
TGTGCCAGCAGTCTCATGACAGGGAGGGAGACCCAGTACTTC
CASSLMTGRETQYF
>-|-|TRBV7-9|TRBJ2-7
TGTGCCAGCAGCCCTAGGTTTGGAGCCCCGGGCGCCTACGAGCAGTACTTC
CASSPRFGAPGAYEQYF
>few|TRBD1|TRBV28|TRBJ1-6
TGTGCCAGCTTTGACAGGGGTAATTCACCCCTCCACTTT
CASFDRGNSPLHF
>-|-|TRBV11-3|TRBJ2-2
TGTGCCAGCAGCCCCCCGGTAGGGGGATCTTGGAACACCGGGGAGCTGTTTTTT
CASSPPVGGSWNTGELFF
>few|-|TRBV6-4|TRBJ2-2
TGTGCCAGCAGTGACTCCGCGAACACCGGGGAGCTGTTTTTT
CASSDSANTGELFF
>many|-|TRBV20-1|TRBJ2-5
TGCAGTGCTAGAGATGGGACCCCCCGGGAGACCCAGTACTTC
CSARDGTPRETQYF
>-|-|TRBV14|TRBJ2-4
TGTGCCAGCAGCCTTGATGGGAGATTCATTCAGTACTTC
CASSLDGRFIQYF
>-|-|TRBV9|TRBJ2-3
TGTGCCAGCAGCTACCAAGGGGACGACACAGATACGCAGTATTTT
CASSYQGDDTDTQYF